This T cell receptor beta chain came from a study of blood T cell repertoires in COVID-19. Original processing notes: Estimated nucleated cell counts came from reference gene primer amplification. Some clones are missing from TCRdb's copy, which holds only in-frame ones; the method was immunoSEQ multiplex PCR. The V and J calls and clone size were taken over from that table, and D and trimming were inferred from the DNA. This sample has a few hundred thousand clones, with more than 70% found just once. The V and J ends lost 7 bases and 3 bases, in that order; junction bases with no gene match: 4. CDR1 is LNHDA and CDR2 is SQIVND in the germline V gene (reference sequence). This CDR3 contains 14 residues.

This sequence originates from a man at least 80 years old with acute or convalescent COVID-19. This chain joins TRBV19 and TRBJ2-1; the match to TRBD1 covers 9 bases. Sample: peripheral blood. CDR3 coding DNA: TGTGCCAGTAATCCGGGACAGGGCTACAATGAGCAGTTCTTC. This encodes CASNPGQGYNEQFF.